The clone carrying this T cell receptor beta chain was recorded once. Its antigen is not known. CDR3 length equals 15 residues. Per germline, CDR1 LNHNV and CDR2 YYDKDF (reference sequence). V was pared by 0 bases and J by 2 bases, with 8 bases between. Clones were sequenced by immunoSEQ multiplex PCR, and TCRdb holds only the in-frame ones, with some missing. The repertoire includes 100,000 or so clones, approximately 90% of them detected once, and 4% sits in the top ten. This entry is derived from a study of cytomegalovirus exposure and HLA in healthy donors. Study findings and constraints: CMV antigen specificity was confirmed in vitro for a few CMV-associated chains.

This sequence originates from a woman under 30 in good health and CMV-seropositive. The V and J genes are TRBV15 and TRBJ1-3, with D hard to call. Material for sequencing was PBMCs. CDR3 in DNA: TGTGCCACCAGCAGAGATACGGCGGCTGGAAACACCATATATTTT. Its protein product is CATSRDTAAGNTIYF.